The clone carrying this T cell receptor (beta chain) was counted between two and nine times. Semi-nested PCR with Nested Universal Primer A followed constant-region reverse priming of full-length variable regions. TCRdb re-called the 5' RACE reads with MiXCR, one entry per CDR3 protein. There are tens of thousands of distinct CDR3 sequences in the sample; around 26% occur only once, and roughly 2% lies in the top ten. The germline CDR1 and CDR2 sequences are SQVTM and ANQGSEA. V gave up 8 bases and J gave up 6 bases, with 17 bases separating them. This CDR3 contains 12 residues. The gene calls are TRBV29-1 and TRBJ2-7; a weak D match, TRBD1 (6 bases). This TCR came from a female donor with breast cancer. What was sequenced was naive CD4+ T cells sorted from blood. The subset denotes: naive CD4+ T cells, CD4+CD45RA+CD25-. In DNA, the CDR3 is TGCAGCATAAGGGAAGCAGGGGCCGAGCAGTACTTC. This sequence encodes CSIREAGAEQYF.